Included here is one T cell receptor beta chain sequence, with context. Seattle's enrolled individuals joined amid active infection and were then monitored longitudinally. These data are taken from a study of blood T cell repertoires in COVID-19. Whole-study context: Samples representing acute and convalescent COVID-19 were sourced from the United States, Italy and Spain.

The germline V gene has CDR1 SQVTM and CDR2 ANQGSEA. There are 12 residues in the CDR3. Trimming removed 7 bases at V and 3 bases at J, with 12 bases between. Authors' data handling: Amplifying reference gene primers gave estimates of nucleated cell counts. Some clones are missing from TCRdb's copy, which holds only in-frame ones; the method was immunoSEQ multiplex PCR. Clone size and the V and J calls come from that table; the DNA yielded D and trimming. The sample comprises about 200,000 clones, more than 75% of which are singletons, and over 5% rests with the top ten. This chain uses TRBV29-1 with TRBJ1-2; possible D gene TRBD1, 6 bases. Input material: peripheral blood. The clonotype originates from a woman in her thirties or forties with COVID-19, enrolled during active disease. Here the CDR3 DNA reads TGCAGCGGGGGACAAAACGACTATGGCTACACCTTC. As protein: CSGGQNDYGYTF.